This record looks at one T cell receptor (beta chain) sequence and its context. This clone's antigen is unknown. No base quality information exists; no much larger clone differs at one position. CDR1 LNHNV and CDR2 YYDKDF are derived from the germline V gene (reference sequence). V is cut back by 8 bases and J by 0 bases, with 8 bases in the junction unmatched. Taken from cysteine to phenylalanine, the CDR3 has 15 residues. Only the CDR3 portion is preserved as DNA: 45 bases, with reading frame beginning at the first base. The CDR3 regions of human TCRbeta chains were analyzed by immunosequencing. On the authors' methods: TCRs in the repertoires were matched against a reference library of SARS-CoV-2-specific TCRs that had been generated with the MIRA antigen-specificity platform. Breadth meant the fraction of unique TCRs that were SARS-CoV-2-associated, whereas depth meant the fraction of total T cells that were SARS-CoV-2-associated. Using the MIRA data, each spike-specific TCR was assigned both to the spike region to which the TCR was reactive and to a CD4 or CD8 class. Log10-transformed breadth and depth values were compared by one-way ANOVA with Sidak's multiple comparisons tests. Imported from immuneACCESS, the table was reduced by TCRdb to in-frame sequences with V and J called. These copies leave out some clones; in studies compared against another copy, an unresolved V gene accounts for under half, and the cause of the remainder is not known. D and trimming were read from the DNA, whereas the V and J calls and clone size are those reported in that table. The table for this sample lists some 140,000 clones; roughly 84% of them were counted only once. The biggest ten clones account for about 4% of the sample.

The sample is drawn from a study of T cell responses to AZD1222 COVID-19 vaccine (dated by TCRdb to the early 2020s). For context, the study as a whole: Because spike-specific TCR depth and breadth did not differ between the two schedules, AZD1222 recipients who got a second dose at roughly 4 weeks were pooled with those who got a second dose at roughly 12 weeks. TCR sequencing was performed for 233 trial participants, of whom 200 to 220 were given two doses of AZD1222 and approximately 26 were given two doses of MenACWY control vaccine. Enrollment into the trials was organized by age into subgroups of 18-55, 56-69 and 70-plus years, and those subgroups contained around 150, 28 and 57 TCR-sequenced participants, respectively. What the study reported, not specific to this receptor: Participants were mostly white British, with more females than males. The authors suggested clonal diversity may have been underestimated. The whole spike protein was spanned by vaccine-associated CD4 TCRs, and dominant responses were seen in regions 160-218 and 743-854. Because no day 14 peak-response samples were available, repertoires were characterized only after the peak T cell response. After two AZD1222 doses, spike-specific TCR breadth and depth were significantly higher than at day 0 and than in MenACWY recipients. Conclusions about previously exposed vaccinees were limited because only six AZD1222 recipients were SARS-CoV-2 seropositive at baseline. Reportedly, close to half of the unique spike-specific TCRs recognized epitopes lying outside the regions that are mutated in the B.1.351 and B.1.1.7 variants. The 56-69-year group was small, and its depth increase did not reach significance, likely because of low power.

According to the study, the label for this sample's time point signals: baseline before first vaccination. Samples from vaccinated people were obtained from the UK trials COV001 and COV002, which included a single-blind randomized controlled phase 2/3 trial of AZD1222 (ChAdOx1 nCoV-19) in healthy adults. For TCRbeta chain sequencing, PBMC samples from trial participants were taken at day 0 and at day 28 after the second dose. The sequenced sample was peripheral blood, obtained on day 0 of AZD1222 vaccination. The chain joins TRBV15 to TRBJ2-3, and 7 bases in between align with TRBD2. The TCR was taken from an adult in good health. The base sequence is TGTGCCACCGGGACCTGGGGGGGGAGCACAGATACGCAGTATTTT. Its protein is CATGTWGGSTDTQYF. The variable domain in full, with residues beyond the CDR3 obtained from the reference TRBV15 and TRBJ2-3 genes, is DAMVIQNPRYQVTQFGKPVTLSCSQTLNHNVMYWYQQKSSQAPKLLFHYYDKDFNNEADTPDNFQSRRPNTSFCFLDIRSPGLGDTAMYLCATGTWGGSTDTQYFGPGTRLTVL.